The 18 T cell receptor beta chains in this list originate from one sample, sequenced in a study of beta chain features in type 1 diabetes. No antigen is known for these receptors. Expressed TCRB transcripts were sequenced, since all the RNA that had been isolated was reverse transcribed. Method: immunoSEQ multiplex PCR; TCRdb's copy keeps in-frame clones and lacks some. The sample holds 500,000 to 650,000 clones, under 15% seen once. General study results and limits: TCRB CDR3 length was moderately but significantly reduced in all four CD4+ subsets of Type 1 diabetes patients.

Sequences were obtained from naive CD4+ T cells from blood. These TCRs come from a man in his thirties or forties with type 1 diabetes.

This clone was found a few times. The chain links TRBV2 to TRBJ2-7, with a tentative D call TRBD1 (7 bases). V lost 2 bases to trimming and J lost 6 bases, with 11 bases between them. Germline loops: CDR1 SNHLY, CDR2 FYNNEI. This CDR3 contains 13 residues. The CDR3: CASSEWRGREQYF. As DNA, the CDR3 is TGTGCCAGCAGTGAATGGAGGGGGCGCGAGCAGTACTTC.

Only a few counts were recorded for this clone. This chain uses TRBV19 with TRBJ2-7; TRBD1 might be the D (8 bases). The CDR3 covers 14 residues. The germline CDR1 and CDR2 sequences are LNHDA and SQIVND (reference sequence). Trimming shortened V by 5 bases and J by 3 bases, and 14 bases separated the two germline ends. Written as DNA, the CDR3 is TGTGCCAGTAGTGAGGACAGGGACTACTACGAGCAGTACTTC. Residues: CASSEDRDYYEQYF.

This clone was counted only a few times. The chain is built from TRBV7-2 and TRBJ1-2, with 7 positions matching TRBD1. The V segment lost 0 bases and the J segment 6 bases; nucleotides outside the gene matches: 1. Looked up from germline, CDR1 is SGHTA and CDR2 is FQGNSA. The CDR3 consists of 13 residues. DNA for the CDR3: TGTGCCAGCAGCTTAGCAGGGGGCAATGGCTACACCTTC. Encoded protein: CASSLAGGNGYTF.

This clone has only a few counts. The chain carries TRBV7-6 and TRBJ1-2, with D hard to call. V was cut by 5 bases and J by 5 bases, with 9 bases left in between. Germline assignment: CDR1 SGHVS and CDR2 FNYEAQ. The CDR3 contains 12 residues. The CDR3 spells CASSAGVYGYTF. DNA for the CDR3: TGTGCCAGCAGCGCCGGGGTTTATGGCTACACCTTC.

The V and J genes are TRBV19 and TRBJ1-2; D gene unclear. This CDR3 has 12 residues. V lost 10 bases and J 4 bases, leaving 13 bases between the germline ends. From germline, CDR1 is LNHDA and CDR2 SQIVND (reference sequence). CDR3 region: CATSGDTYGYTF. The CDR3 DNA reads as TGTGCCACCTCCGGCGACACCTATGGCTACACCTTC. Filled out from reference TRBV19 and TRBJ1-2, the complete variable domain reads DGGITQSPKYLFRKEGQNVTLSCEQNLNHDAMYWYRQDPGQGLRLIYYSQIVNDFQKGDIAEGYSVSREKKESFPLTVTSAQKNPTAFYLCATSGDTYGYTFGSGTRLTVV.

This chain links TRBV29-1 with TRBJ2-7; possibly TRBD1 for D (5 bases). Germline lookup yields CDR1 SQVTM and CDR2 ANQGSEA. The CDR3 runs 13 residues. V shed 5 bases and J shed 3 bases, with 14 bases lying between them. This chain's CDR3 is CSVSADSDYEQYF. The CDR3 DNA reads TGCAGCGTTTCGGCAGACAGTGACTACGAGCAGTACTTC.

The CDR3 sequence is CASSSIGTGVYEQYF. The DNA of the CDR3 is TGCGCCAGCAGCTCAATAGGGACAGGGGTGTACGAGCAGTACTTC. V is TRBV5-1 and J is TRBJ2-7, with TRBD1 matching 10 bases. CDR1 is SGHRS and CDR2 is YFSETQ in the germline V gene. CDR3 length equals 15 residues. J gave up 4 bases and V 3 bases, and 7 bases lay outside the gene matches.

CDR3 DNA sequence: TGTGCCAGCAGCCCCGGACCGCTTAGCTCCTACGAGCAGTACTTC. Its protein is CASSPGPLSSYEQYF. This sequence joins TRBV11-2 and TRBJ2-7, with unresolved D. Trimming cost V 5 bases and J 0 bases, with 14 bases left between them. Germline V gives CDR1 SGHAT, CDR2 FQNNGV. The CDR3 is made up of 15 amino acids.

The gene calls are TRBV19 and TRBJ1-5, with D perhaps matching TRBD1 (6 bases). V lost 5 bases, J lost 0 bases, and 11 bases lay in between. This CDR3 is built from 15 residues. Looked up from germline, CDR1 is LNHDA and CDR2 is SQIVND (reference sequence). CDR3 in DNA: TGTGCCAGTAGTCCGGGACACCTTAGCAATCAGCCCCAGCATTTT. Translated, it gives CASSPGHLSNQPQHF.

This clone was observed a handful of times. The sample contains more than one DNA sequence encoding this CDR3. The genes are TRBV19 and TRBJ1-5; D unclear. The germline V gene has CDR1 LNHDA and CDR2 SQIVND (reference sequence). Trimming left V 3 bases short and J 1 base short, with 7 bases between. The CDR3 length is 14 residues. CDR3 sequence: CASSMTQSNQPQHF. CDR3 coding DNA: TGTGCCAGTAGTATGACACAGAGCAATCAGCCCCAGCATTTT.

This clone was counted between two and nine times. The chain employs TRBV30 and TRBJ1-4; D gene unclear. CDR1 and CDR2 (germline): GTSNPN, SVGIG (reference sequence). V lost 4 bases to trimming and J lost 0 bases, with 6 bases between them. The CDR3 spans 13 residues. Here the CDR3 reads CAWTGTTNEKLFF. CDR3 DNA: TGTGCCTGGACCGGGACAACTAATGAAAAACTGTTTTTT.

The table lists this clone with a few counts. J is TRBJ2-6 and V is TRBV5-1; the D gene is possibly TRBD1 (6 bases). The CDR3 has 16 residues. Germline V gene data show CDR1 as SGHRS and CDR2 as YFSETQ. Trimming shortened V by 1 base and J by 2 bases, and 10 bases separated the two germline ends. The CDR3 region has the DNA TGCGCCAGCAGCTTGTTCCCAGGGGCTGGGGCCAACGTCCTGACTTTC. The encoded protein is CASSLFPGAGANVLTF.

The chain carries TRBV25-1 and TRBJ2-5; D could derive from TRBD1 or TRBD2 (5 bases each). CDR3 length: 16 residues. Germline V CDR1 and CDR2: MGHDK, SYGVNS. Trimming removed 1 base at V and 2 bases at J, with 14 bases between. The CDR3 spells CASSELAQWGQETQYF. Written as DNA, the CDR3 is TGTGCCAGCAGTGAATTGGCCCAGTGGGGGCAAGAGACCCAGTACTTC.

The chain recombines TRBV7-3 with TRBJ2-1; tentatively, D is TRBD1 or TRBD2 (5 bases each). V was trimmed by 5 bases and J by 8 bases, leaving 31 bases between them. The CDR3 length is 19 residues. From germline, CDR1 is SGHTA and CDR2 FQGTGA. The CDR3 DNA reads TGTGCCAGCAGCAGCTCGAACACCTCCAGGGCCCGAGGGAAAGATGAGCAGTTCTTC. This codes for CASSSSNTSRARGKDEQFF.

The chain recombines TRBV5-4 with TRBJ2-1; D remains unclear. Per germline, CDR1 SGHNT and CDR2 YYREEE (reference sequence). The length of the CDR3 is 14 residues. V lost 4 bases, J lost 3 bases, and 11 bases lay in between. DNA of the CDR3: TGTGCCAGCAGCCCCGAGCCAGGCTACAATGAGCAGTTCTTC. Residues: CASSPEPGYNEQFF.

This clone was detected a few times. V gene TRBV6-6 combines with J gene TRBJ1-4; D gene uncertain. Trimming left V 0 bases short and J 3 bases short, with 8 bases between. Germline values: CDR1 MNHNY, CDR2 SVGAGI (reference sequence). The CDR3 has 15 amino acids. This CDR3 is CASSYSREANEKLFF. The DNA of the CDR3 is TGTGCCAGCAGTTACTCGAGGGAGGCTAATGAAAAACTGTTTTTT.

This clone was counted between two and nine times. The rearrangement links TRBV6-6 to TRBJ2-1, with D possibly TRBD2 on 5 matching bases. This CDR3 region has 14 residues. Germline-derived CDR1 and CDR2 are MNHNY and SVGAGI (reference sequence). Trimming removed 4 bases from V and 7 bases from J, with 14 bases in between. The CDR3 loop is CASSSGLARNEQFF. CDR3 nucleotide sequence: TGTGCCAGCAGTTCCGGACTGGCTAGGAATGAGCAGTTCTTC.

With respect to this clone: Other DNA sequences in the same sample also yield this CDR3. The chain carries TRBV29-1 and TRBJ2-2, with 8 bases matching TRBD1. J was trimmed by 1 base and V by 1 base; bases with no gene match: 2. There are 15 residues in the CDR3. Germline CDR1 is SQVTM and CDR2 is ANQGSEA. CDR3 nucleotide sequence: TGCAGCGTTGAAGGAGGGACAGGGAACACCGGGGAGCTGTTTTTT. It translates to CSVEGGTGNTGELFF.